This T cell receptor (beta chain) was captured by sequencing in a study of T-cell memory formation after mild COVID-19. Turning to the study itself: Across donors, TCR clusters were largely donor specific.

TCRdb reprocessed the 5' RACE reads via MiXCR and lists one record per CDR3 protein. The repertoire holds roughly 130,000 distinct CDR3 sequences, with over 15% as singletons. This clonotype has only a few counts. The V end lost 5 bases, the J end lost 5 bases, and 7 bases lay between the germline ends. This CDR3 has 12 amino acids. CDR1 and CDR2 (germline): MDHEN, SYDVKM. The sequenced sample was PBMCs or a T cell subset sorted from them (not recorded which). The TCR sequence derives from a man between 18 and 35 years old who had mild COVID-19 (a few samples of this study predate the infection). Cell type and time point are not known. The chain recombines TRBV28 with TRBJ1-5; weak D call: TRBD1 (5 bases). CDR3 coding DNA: TGTGCCAGCAGTGACAGAGATCAGCCCCAGCATTTT. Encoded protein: CASSDRDQPQHF.